The 17 T cell receptor beta chains in this list originate from one sample, sequenced in a study of regulatory T cells in long-lasting Graves disease. Construction of the TCR beta libraries employed iRepertoire HTBI primers in conjunction with Arm-PCR of CDR3 regions. TCRdb reprocessed the multiplex PCR reads with MiXCR, giving one entry per CDR3 protein. Counted here are around 500,000 distinct CDR3 sequences, around 16% occurring once; the ten biggest clones make up roughly 25%. Stated time point: newly diagnosed GD, antithyroid drugs for less than 3 months. There was RNA extracted from PBMCs, and the TCR library was made from it. This sample was also put to use in a study of T cells in Graves' hyperthyroidism and ophthalmopathy.

The sample here was peripheral blood mononuclear cells (PBMCs), taken at new diagnosis, from a patient treated with antithyroid drugs. The source is a woman aged 40-60 years with Graves disease.

V usage is TRBV4-1 and J usage is TRBJ2-1; 9 nucleotides line up with TRBD2. The CDR3 consists of 17 residues. The germline V gene encodes CDR1 MGHRA and CDR2 YSYEKL. V trimming: 1 base; J trimming: 4 bases; junction bases outside the gene matches: 8. CDR3 region: CASSQGKRTSVYNEQFF. CDR3 sequence (DNA): TGCGCCAGCAGCCAAGGGAAGAGGACTAGCGTTTACAATGAGCAGTTCTTC.

This clonotype was picked up many times. V is TRBV11-2 and J is TRBJ2-4, with 7 nucleotides matching TRBD1. From germline, CDR1 is SGHAT and CDR2 FQNNGV. J lost 0 bases, V lost 6 bases, and 11 bases had no gene match. The CDR3 consists of 17 residues. CDR3 loop: CASRSLGQVLAKNIQYF. For the CDR3, the DNA is TGTGCCAGCAGAAGCCTAGGACAGGTTTTAGCCAAAAACATTCAGTACTTC.

The chain recombines TRBV6-5 with TRBJ2-2; 11 bases agree with TRBD2. This CDR3 is built from 18 residues. V was clipped by 2 bases and J by 4 bases; unmatched bases: 9. Germline-derived CDR1 and CDR2 are MNHEY and SVGAGI. CDR3 nucleotides: TGTGCCAGCAGTTACACCTATAGCGGGGGGGCTTTCACCGGGGAGCTGTTTTTT. This sequence encodes CASSYTYSGGAFTGELFF.

There are a few counts of this clonotype. The chain carries TRBV5-1 and TRBJ2-6, with D possibly matching TRBD1 (6 bases). The CDR3 extends over 16 amino acids. Germline lookup yields CDR1 SGHRS and CDR2 YFSETQ. Trimming removed 2 bases at V and 4 bases at J, with 13 bases between. CDR3 sequence: CASSLDPGTGANVLTF. Here the CDR3 DNA reads TGCGCCAGCAGCTTAGATCCAGGGACAGGGGCCAACGTCCTGACTTTC.

The rearrangement uses TRBV9 and TRBJ2-5, with D perhaps TRBD2 (6 bases). The CDR3 covers 16 residues. Trimming pared 0 bases from V and 1 base from J, leaving 13 bases between. Germline values: CDR1 SGDLS, CDR2 YYNGEE. CDR3 in DNA: TGTGCCAGCAGCGTAGGGGATGGCGGGGCCCAAGAGACCCAGTACTTC. This gives the protein CASSVGDGGAQETQYF. Drawing the rest from reference TRBV9 and TRBJ2-5, the complete variable domain is DSGVTQTPKHLITATGQRVTLRCSPRSGDLSVYWYQQSLDQGLQFLIQYYNGEERAKGNILERFSAQQFPDLHSELNLSSLELGDSALYFCASSVGDGGAQETQYFGPGTRLLVL.

The chain links TRBV28 to TRBJ1-2; D perhaps matches TRBD1 (5 bases). Trimming pared 6 bases from V and 1 base from J, leaving 12 bases between. Germline V gives CDR1 MDHEN, CDR2 SYDVKM. The CDR3 is 14 amino acids. As DNA, the CDR3 is TGTGCCAGCAGCCCCCCCAGGGTTAACTATGGCTACACCTTC. Amino acids: CASSPPRVNYGYTF.

This clonotype was counted many times. The chain links TRBV11-2 to TRBJ2-5; a possible D gene is TRBD1 (6 bases). Germline CDR1 is SGHAT and CDR2 is FQNNGV. This CDR3 comprises 14 residues. The V gene lost 4 bases and the J gene lost 5 bases, with 14 bases spanning the gap. CDR3 residues: CASSSRTEGETQYF. In nucleotides, the CDR3 is TGTGCCAGCAGCTCCCGGACAGAGGGGGAGACCCAGTACTTC.

There are many counts of this clonotype. This sequence joins TRBV2 and TRBJ2-2, with 12 bases lining up with TRBD2. CDR3 length equals 15 residues. V lost 5 bases, J lost 7 bases, and 5 bases stayed unmatched. Per germline, CDR1 SNHLY and CDR2 FYNNEI. DNA of the CDR3: TGTGCCAGCAGTTCTAGCGGGGGGGCCTACGGGGAGCTGTTTTTT. Translated, it gives CASSSSGGAYGELFF.

Only a few counts were recorded for this clonotype. The chain is built from TRBV13 and TRBJ2-1; 10 bases fit TRBD2. Germline trimming cut 5 bases from V and 5 bases from J; bases unmatched to any gene: 6. Germline CDR1 reads PRHDT; CDR2 reads FYEKMQ (reference sequence). The CDR3 covers 15 residues. The CDR3 DNA is TGTGCCAGCAGCCCCACTAGCGGGAACAACAATGAGCAGTTCTTC. This translates into CASSPTSGNNNEQFF.

The sample holds many counts of this clonotype. The gene calls are TRBV28 and TRBJ2-1, with 9 bases aligning to TRBD1. Germline assignment: CDR1 MDHEN and CDR2 SYDVKM. V gave up 3 bases and J gave up 4 bases; unmatched junction bases: 7. The CDR3 sequence is 16 residues long. The CDR3 sequence is CASSFYRGPPYNEQFF. CDR3 DNA: TGTGCCAGCAGTTTCTACAGGGGGCCCCCTTACAATGAGCAGTTCTTC. Variable domain in full (rest from reference TRBV28 and TRBJ2-1): DVKVTQSSRYLVKRTGEKVFLECVQDMDHENMFWYRQDPGLGLRLIYFSYDVKMKEKGDIPEGYSVSREKKERFSLILESASTNQTSMYLCASSFYRGPPYNEQFFGPGTRLTVL.

This clonotype was recorded at least ten times. The rearrangement joins TRBV10-3 to TRBJ2-7; tentatively, D is TRBD1 (5 bases). Per germline, CDR1 ENHRY and CDR2 SYGVKD. The CDR3 runs 15 residues. The V and J ends lost 3 bases and 2 bases respectively, with 14 bases between them. This CDR3 is CAISDLNRMAYEQYF. The CDR3 coding sequence is TGTGCCATCAGTGATCTAAACAGGATGGCCTACGAGCAGTACTTC.

The rearrangement joins TRBV6-2 or TRBV6-3 to TRBJ2-7; D unclear. CDR3 length: 13 amino acids. Trimming stripped 2 bases from V and 6 bases from J, with 11 bases between. Germline CDR1 MNHEY, CDR2 SVGEGT. CDR3 region: CASSYPFLSEQYF. The DNA of the CDR3 is TGTGCCAGCAGTTACCCGTTTCTTTCCGAGCAGTACTTC.

The genes are TRBV2 and TRBJ1-6; a possible D gene is TRBD1 (5 bases). The germline V gene encodes CDR1 SNHLY and CDR2 FYNNEI. The CDR3 is 15 residues long. The V end lost 11 bases, the J end lost 0 bases, and 14 bases lay between the germline ends. In nucleotides, the CDR3 is TGTGCCGCAAGGACGGGGCTCTCCTATAATTCACCCCTCCACTTT. This encodes CAARTGLSYNSPLHF.

Only a few counts were recorded for this clonotype. This rearrangement joins TRBV7-9 to TRBJ2-1; the D is unclear. Germline CDR1 is SEHNR and CDR2 is FQNEAQ (reference sequence). Trimming removed 1 base at V and 5 bases at J, with 12 bases between. The CDR3 runs to 15 residues. The CDR3 spells CASSLVGNPHNEQFF. CDR3 in DNA: TGTGCCAGCAGCTTAGTGGGGAATCCCCACAATGAGCAGTTCTTC.

The rearrangement uses TRBV20-1 and TRBJ2-1; 9 bases are a match to TRBD2. V gave up 7 bases and J gave up 5 bases; unmatched junction bases: 9. Germline loops: CDR1 DFQATT, CDR2 SNEGSKA (reference sequence). This CDR3 spans 14 amino acids. CDR3 residues: CSGVEAGGHNEQFF. CDR3 DNA: TGCAGTGGGGTCGAAGCGGGAGGCCACAATGAGCAGTTCTTC.

This clonotype showed up many times. CDR3 in amino acids: CASMEQGSVNEQFF. The CDR3, as DNA: TGTGCCAGCATGGAACAGGGGAGTGTCAATGAGCAGTTCTTC. J is TRBJ2-1 and V is TRBV3-1; 7 bases line up with TRBD1. The ends lost 7 bases at V and 6 bases at J; junction bases unmatched: 9. Germline CDR1 is LGHDT and CDR2 is YNNKEL (reference sequence). The CDR3 has 14 amino acids.

This clonotype showed up just a few times. V and J are TRBV12-3 or TRBV12-4 and TRBJ2-1, with D possibly being TRBD2 (5 bases). The CDR3 contains 13 residues. Trimming left V 6 bases short and J 8 bases short, with 14 bases between. CDR3 in DNA: TGTGCCAGCAGCCCGGACGGTAGCGATGAGCAGTTCTTC. It yields the protein CASSPDGSDEQFF.